Each of the 11 T cell receptor beta chains below was sequenced from the same sample in a study of T-cell reconstitution after alpha-beta-depleted transplantation in children. Study-wide results and limits: Hyperexpanded clones declined; after one year, newly produced T cells mostly supplied diversity.

What these receptors recognize is not known. Unique molecular identifiers were incorporated when the TCRbeta library was constructed. Via MiXCR, TCRdb re-called the PCR reads, giving one row per CDR3 protein. The sample carries some 300,000 distinct CDR3 sequences, around 7.1% recorded once. This sample comprised peripheral blood, obtained 360 days after TCRalphabeta/CD19-depleted stem cell transplant. All receptors derive from a female patient aged 2-10 years who had a stem cell transplant for Fanconi anemia, so the T cells may come from the graft donor.

This clonotype was observed a few times. The chain has TRBV25-1 and TRBJ1-4, with a tentative D call TRBD1 (5 bases). The germline V gene has CDR1 MGHDK and CDR2 SYGVNS. The CDR3 runs to 15 residues. The V end lost 3 bases, the J end lost 6 bases, and 14 bases lay between the germline ends. CDR3 loop: CASSDRVILHEKLFF. Written as DNA, the CDR3 is TGTGCCAGCAGTGACAGGGTTATATTACATGAAAAACTGTTTTTT.

This clonotype was counted a few times. The chain employs TRBV10-3 and TRBJ2-3; D tentatively fits TRBD1 or TRBD2 (5 bases each). Germline V gene sequence: CDR1 ENHRY, CDR2 SYGVKD. The CDR3 length is 16 residues. V was cut by 2 bases and J by 0 bases, with 12 bases left in between. In DNA, the CDR3 is TGTGCCATCAGTGAGGGGACCCTTTATAGCACAGATACGCAGTATTTT. Amino acid sequence: CAISEGTLYSTDTQYF.

This clonotype occurred a few times. V usage is TRBV15 and J usage is TRBJ2-3, with D tentatively TRBD2 (5 bases). The germline V and J ends were trimmed by 1 base and 1 base, with 12 bases remaining between them. CDR3 length: 16 amino acids. Germline CDR1 LNHNV, CDR2 YYDKDF (reference sequence). The CDR3 bases are TGTGCCACCAGCAGAGTCGGGCGGACTGGCACAGATACGCAGTATTTT. Its protein product is CATSRVGRTGTDTQYF.

The table lists this clonotype with a few counts. The V gene is TRBV13, the J gene TRBJ2-1, with unresolved D. CDR3 length equals 13 residues. V was clipped by 3 bases and J by 3 bases, with 6 bases between them. Germline CDR1 PRHDT, CDR2 FYEKMQ (reference sequence). CDR3 residues: CASSFKDYNEQFF. CDR3 coding DNA: TGTGCCAGCAGCTTCAAGGACTACAATGAGCAGTTCTTC.

The chain uses TRBV10-3 and TRBJ2-5, with 11 bases identical to TRBD2. With V trimmed by 4 bases and J by 4 bases, 2 bases remained unmatched. In germline, CDR1 is ENHRY, CDR2 SYGVKD. The CDR3 contains 14 residues. CDR3 loop: CAISGLAGRETQYF. As DNA, the CDR3 is TGTGCCATCAGTGGACTAGCGGGGAGAGAGACCCAGTACTTC.

In its sample, this clonotype was seen many times. The rearrangement links TRBV20-1 to TRBJ1-1, with D unresolved. Per the germline V gene, CDR1 is DFQATT and CDR2 is SNEGSKA (reference sequence). This CDR3 is 10 amino acids long. V gave up 2 bases and J gave up 7 bases, with 5 bases separating them. CDR3 coding DNA: TGCAGTGCTAGAATAATTGAAGCTTTCTTT. Translating it yields CSARIIEAFF.

There are many counts of this clonotype. The CDR3 sequence is CASSLQPTYEQYV. CDR3 DNA sequence: TGTGCCAGCAGCTTGCAGCCTACCTACGAGCAGTACGTC. The rearrangement links TRBV7-2 to TRBJ2-7; D gene uncertain. Germline V gene sequence: CDR1 SGHTA, CDR2 FQGNSA. The ends were cut back, 3 bases at V and 2 bases at J, with 8 bases in the middle. This CDR3 is built from 13 residues.

At least ten counts were recorded for this clonotype. The rearrangement joins TRBV20-1 to TRBJ1-1, with 8 bases aligning to TRBD1. Per the germline V gene, CDR1 is DFQATT and CDR2 is SNEGSKA (reference sequence). The CDR3 has 14 amino acids. V shed 2 bases and J 3 bases; nucleotides not matched to a gene: 5. CDR3 sequence: CSARHGQGDTEAFF. CDR3 nucleotide sequence: TGCAGTGCTAGACACGGACAGGGTGACACTGAAGCTTTCTTT.

About this clonotype: Given a much more abundant clone one base away, this may be a read error. The chain links TRBV20-1 to TRBJ2-1; tentative D call: TRBD2 (6 bases). Per the germline V gene, CDR1 is DFQATT and CDR2 is SNEGSKA (reference sequence). This CDR3 comprises 15 residues. CDR3 loop: CSARLTRTTYNEQCF. The CDR3 DNA follows: TGCAGTGCTAGATTGACTAGGACGACCTACAATGAGCAGTGCTTC.

In its sample, this clonotype was seen many times. The rearrangement joins TRBV5-1 to TRBJ2-3; D unresolved. Germline CDR1 SGHRS, CDR2 YFSETQ. This CDR3 contains 13 residues. Trimming left V 3 bases short and J 1 base short, with 6 bases between. CDR3 sequence reads: CASSSAGTDTQYF. CDR3 nucleotides: TGCGCCAGCAGCTCTGCGGGCACAGATACGCAGTATTTT.

With respect to this clonotype: This may arise from a read error, as a much more abundant clone is one base away. V and J are TRBV11-2 and TRBJ2-1; TRBD2 agrees at 12 bases. Germline lookup yields CDR1 SGHAT and CDR2 FQNNGV. The CDR3 has 20 amino acids. The junction had 11 bases not matched to a gene; V was cut back by 2 bases and J by 0 bases. CDR3 residues: CASSLSPVLAGGHSYNEQFF. The CDR3 DNA sequence: TGTGCCAGCAGCTTATCCCCGGTACTAGCGGGGGGCCACTCCTACAATGAGCAGTTCTTC.